Listed here is a single T cell receptor (beta chain). What it binds is unknown. The data were obtained in a study of cytomegalovirus exposure and HLA in healthy donors. Study results and limitations: HLA restriction was apparent for most CMV-associated TCR beta chains in a later analysis. It was reported that TCR beta sequences correctly inferred the HLA-A and HLA-B alleles for most subjects. Some highly shared sequence variants likely arose as a pipeline artifact.

PCR employed 60 Vbeta and 13 Jbeta primers. This table comes from immunoSEQ multiplex PCR, and its TCRdb copy is limited to in-frame clones, with some not included. The sample has 110,000 to 150,000 clones; about 10% are singletons. J lost 3 bases, V lost 1 base, and 6 bases had no gene match. The length of the CDR3 is 16 residues. This cohort consisted of healthy bone marrow donors. Sequenced input: PBMCs. The chain couples TRBV5-3 to TRBJ2-1; 8 positions agree with TRBD2. TRBV5-3 qualifies as an ORF whose function is uncertain. This sequence originates from a man aged 50 to 60 in good health and CMV-seronegative. CDR3 protein: CARSLSSGGYYNEQFF. DNA for the CDR3: TGTGCCAGAAGCTTGTCCAGCGGGGGTTACTACAATGAGCAGTTCTTC.